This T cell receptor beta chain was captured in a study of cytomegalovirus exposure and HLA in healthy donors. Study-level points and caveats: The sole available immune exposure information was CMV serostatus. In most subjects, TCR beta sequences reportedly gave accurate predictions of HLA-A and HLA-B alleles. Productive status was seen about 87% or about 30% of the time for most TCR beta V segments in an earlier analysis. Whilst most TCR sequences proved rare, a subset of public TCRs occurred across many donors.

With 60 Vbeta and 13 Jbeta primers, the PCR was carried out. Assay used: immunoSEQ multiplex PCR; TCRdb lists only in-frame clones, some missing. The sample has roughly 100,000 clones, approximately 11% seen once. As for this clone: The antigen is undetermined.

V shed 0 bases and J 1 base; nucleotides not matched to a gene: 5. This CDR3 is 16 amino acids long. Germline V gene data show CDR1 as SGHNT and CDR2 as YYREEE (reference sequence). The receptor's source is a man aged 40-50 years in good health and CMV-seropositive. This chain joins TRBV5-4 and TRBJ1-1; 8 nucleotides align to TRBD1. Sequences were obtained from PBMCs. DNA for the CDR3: TGTGCCAGCAGCTTGGAGCGGACAGGGCCGAACACTGAAGCTTTCTTT. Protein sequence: CASSLERTGPNTEAFF.